This T cell receptor (beta chain) is from a study of T cells in localized non-small cell lung cancer. Study-level results: Uninvolved adjacent lung had more T cell clonality than any other tissue, topping tumor.

The method was immunoSEQ multiplex PCR; TCRdb's version includes in-frame clones alone and lacks a portion of them. The table includes 40,000 or so clones, approximately 86% detected once. Of note for this clone: Its antigen is unknown. A junction end diverges from the germline sequence, so it may reflect a read error.

The sample here was peripheral blood, taken before any cancer treatment. The clonotype comes from a man between 40 and 75 years old with stage I lung adenocarcinoma.

The CDR3 DNA sequence: TGTGCCAGCAGCCACCCCCCATTAGAGGACGGGAACGTGGGCTTC. Its translation: CASSHPPLEDGNVGF. J is TRBJ1-2 and V is TRBV7-2, with D uncertain. This CDR3 has 15 residues. Per the germline V gene, CDR1 is SGHTA and CDR2 is FQGNSA.